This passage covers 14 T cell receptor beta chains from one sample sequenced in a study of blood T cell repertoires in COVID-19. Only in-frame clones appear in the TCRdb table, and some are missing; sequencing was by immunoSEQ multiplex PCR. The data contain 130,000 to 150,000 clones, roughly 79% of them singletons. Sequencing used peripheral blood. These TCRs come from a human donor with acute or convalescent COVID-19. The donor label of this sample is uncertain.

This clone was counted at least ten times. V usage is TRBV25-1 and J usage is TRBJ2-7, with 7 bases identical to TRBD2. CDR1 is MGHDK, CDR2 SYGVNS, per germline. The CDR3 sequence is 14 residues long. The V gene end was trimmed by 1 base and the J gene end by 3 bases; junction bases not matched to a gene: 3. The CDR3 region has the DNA TGTGCCAGCAGTGAATGGGGGGGGAGCTACGAGCAGTACTTC. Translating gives CASSEWGGSYEQYF.

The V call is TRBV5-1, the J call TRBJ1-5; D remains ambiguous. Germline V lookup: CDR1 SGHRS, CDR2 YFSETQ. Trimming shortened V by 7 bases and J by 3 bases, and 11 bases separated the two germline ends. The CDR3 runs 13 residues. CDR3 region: CASRGGYNQPQHF. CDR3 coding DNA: TGCGCCAGCCGAGGAGGATACAATCAGCCCCAGCATTTT.

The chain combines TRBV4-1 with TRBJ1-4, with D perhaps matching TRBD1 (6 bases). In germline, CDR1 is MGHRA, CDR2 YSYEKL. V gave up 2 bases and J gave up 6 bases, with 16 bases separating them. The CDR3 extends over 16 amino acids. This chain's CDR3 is CASSQRGGLGDEKLFF. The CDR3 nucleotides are TGCGCCAGCAGCCAAAGGGGGGGGCTAGGGGATGAAAAACTGTTTTTT.

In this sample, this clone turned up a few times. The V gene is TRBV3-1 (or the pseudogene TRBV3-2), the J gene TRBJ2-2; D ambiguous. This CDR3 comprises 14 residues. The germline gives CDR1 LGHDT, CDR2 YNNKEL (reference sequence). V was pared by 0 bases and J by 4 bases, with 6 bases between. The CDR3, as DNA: TGTGCCAGCAGCCAAGAGGCTGTCACCGGGGAGCTGTTTTTT. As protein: CASSQEAVTGELFF.

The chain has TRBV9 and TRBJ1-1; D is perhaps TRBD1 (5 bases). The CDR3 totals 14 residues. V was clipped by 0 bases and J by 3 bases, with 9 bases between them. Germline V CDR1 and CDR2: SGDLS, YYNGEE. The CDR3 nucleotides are TGTGCCAGCAGCGTAGCTACGGGGGACACTGAAGCTTTCTTT. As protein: CASSVATGDTEAFF.

The CDR3 nucleotides are TGTGCCAGCAGTGTACAGGGCCTCCTAGGTGGGTCACCCCTCCACTTT. Translation: CASSVQGLLGGSPLHF. The chain joins TRBV2 to TRBJ1-6; possibly TRBD1 for D (6 bases). Trimming cost V 4 bases and J 10 bases, with 20 bases left between them. The germline gives CDR1 SNHLY, CDR2 FYNNEI. The CDR3 sequence is 16 residues long.

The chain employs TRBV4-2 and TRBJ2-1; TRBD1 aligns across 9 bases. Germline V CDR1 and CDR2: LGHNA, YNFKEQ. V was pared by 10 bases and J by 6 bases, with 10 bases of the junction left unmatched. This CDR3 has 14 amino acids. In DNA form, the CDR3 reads TGTGCCACCTCCCGGGACAGGGACCCCAATGAGCAGTTCTTC. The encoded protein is CATSRDRDPNEQFF.

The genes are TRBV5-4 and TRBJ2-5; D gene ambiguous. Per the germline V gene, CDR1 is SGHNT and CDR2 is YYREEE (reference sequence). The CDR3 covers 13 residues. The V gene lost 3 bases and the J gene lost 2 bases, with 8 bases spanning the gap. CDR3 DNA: TGTGCCAGCAGCTCCAGTGAACAAGAGACCCAGTACTTC. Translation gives CASSSSEQETQYF.

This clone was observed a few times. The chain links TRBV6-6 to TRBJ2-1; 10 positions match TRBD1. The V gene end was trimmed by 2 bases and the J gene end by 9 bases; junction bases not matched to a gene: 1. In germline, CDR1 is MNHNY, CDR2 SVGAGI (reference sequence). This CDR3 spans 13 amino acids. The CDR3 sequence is CASSYRDRGEQFF. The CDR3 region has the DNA TGTGCCAGCAGTTACCGGGACAGGGGTGAGCAGTTCTTC.

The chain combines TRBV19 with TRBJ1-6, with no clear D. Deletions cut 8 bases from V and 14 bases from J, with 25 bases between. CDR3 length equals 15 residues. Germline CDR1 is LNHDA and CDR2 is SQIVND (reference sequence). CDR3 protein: CASRPERTAVEALHF. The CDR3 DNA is TGTGCCAGTCGCCCGGAGAGGACTGCCGTTGAAGCCCTCCACTTT.

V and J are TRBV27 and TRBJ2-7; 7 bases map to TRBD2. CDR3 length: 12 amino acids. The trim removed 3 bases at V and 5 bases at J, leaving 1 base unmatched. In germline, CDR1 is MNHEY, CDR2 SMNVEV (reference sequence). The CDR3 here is CASSLGGDEQYF. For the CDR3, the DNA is TGTGCCAGCAGTTTGGGGGGGGACGAGCAGTACTTC.

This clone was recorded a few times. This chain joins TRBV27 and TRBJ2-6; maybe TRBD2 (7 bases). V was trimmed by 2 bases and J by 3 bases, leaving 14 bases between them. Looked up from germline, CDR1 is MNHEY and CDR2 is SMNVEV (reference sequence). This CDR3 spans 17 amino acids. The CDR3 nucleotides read TGTGCCAGCAGTTTAGCGTACGGGGGGCATGGGGCCAACGTCCTGACTTTC. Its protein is CASSLAYGGHGANVLTF.

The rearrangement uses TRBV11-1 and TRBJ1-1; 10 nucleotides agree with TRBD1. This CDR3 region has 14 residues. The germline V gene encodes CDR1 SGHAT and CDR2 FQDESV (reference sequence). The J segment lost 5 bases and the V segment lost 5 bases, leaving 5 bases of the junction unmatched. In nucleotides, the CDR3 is TGTGCCAGCAGCCGGACAGGGGGGAGGACTGAAGCTTTCTTT. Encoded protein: CASSRTGGRTEAFF. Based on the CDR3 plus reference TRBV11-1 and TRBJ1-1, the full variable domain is EAEVAQSPRYKITEKSQAVAFWCDPISGHATLYWYRQILGQGPELLVQFQDESVVDDSQLPKDRFSAERLKGVDSTLKIQPAELGDSAMYLCASSRTGGRTEAFFGQGTRLTVV.

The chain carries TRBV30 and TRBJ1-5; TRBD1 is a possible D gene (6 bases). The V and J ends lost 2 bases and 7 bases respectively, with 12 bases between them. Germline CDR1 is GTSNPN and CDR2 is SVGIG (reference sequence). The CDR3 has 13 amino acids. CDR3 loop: CAWSLSGEQPQHF. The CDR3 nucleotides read TGTGCCTGGAGTCTATCAGGGGAACAGCCCCAGCATTTT.